This T cell receptor (beta chain) originates from a study of T cells in Graves' hyperthyroidism and ophthalmopathy. The authors deemed Graves' hyperthyroidism stable absent ophthalmopathy progression within 18 months. The PBMCs had their origin in roughly 9.4 ml of fresh peripheral blood. Amplification of TCR beta CDR3 regions was performed using RNA transcripts as template. TCR CDR3 underwent first-round RT-PCR with the HTBI primer set. From the multiplex PCR reads, TCRdb called clonotypes with MiXCR, one entry per CDR3 protein. The table shows fewer than 350,000 distinct CDR3 sequences, with around 20% occurring only once. This clonotype was counted at least ten times. Its antigen remains unknown. Study-level findings and limits: The model made its ophthalmopathy prediction, and onset followed a median about 5.9 months later. From stable hyperthyroidism, ophthalmopathy was separated by a 13 V-J model.

The length of the CDR3 is 15 residues. The V end lost 5 bases, the J end lost 3 bases, and 14 bases lay between the germline ends. From germline, CDR1 is SGHTA and CDR2 FQGNSA. This clonotype originated in a woman aged 45-65 years with Graves' hyperthyroidism. This chain connects TRBV7-2 to TRBJ1-5; no reliable D call. The sample was blood. The CDR3 sequence is CASSPPGTFNQPQHF. The CDR3, as DNA: TGTGCCAGCAGCCCCCCTGGTACATTCAATCAGCCCCAGCATTTT.